These 10 T cell receptor beta chains share one sample of origin, sequenced in a study of T cells in Graves' hyperthyroidism and ophthalmopathy. Researchers amplified the TCR beta CDR3 regions from RNA transcripts. The primer set for the first-round RT-PCR of the TCR CDR3 was HTBI. From the multiplex PCR reads, TCRdb called clonotypes with MiXCR, one entry per CDR3 protein. The table has 300,000 to 500,000 distinct CDR3 sequences, about 14% seen once. The sample consisted of blood. These receptor sequences come from a man aged 45 to 65 with Graves' ophthalmopathy.

This sequence joins TRBV4-1 and TRBJ1-5; D perhaps matches TRBD1 (6 bases). The V gene's germline CDR1 is MGHRA and CDR2 YSYEKL. V was trimmed by 1 base and J by 3 bases, leaving 13 bases between them. CDR3 length: 16 amino acids. CDR3 sequence (DNA): TGCGCCAGCAGCCAAGGGACCGGGGGCCTCAATCAGCCCCAGCATTTT. Amino acids: CASSQGTGGLNQPQHF.

The chain combines TRBV6-1 with TRBJ2-1; TRBD2 aligns across 10 bases. The CDR3 has 14 residues. From germline, CDR1 is MNHNS and CDR2 SASEGT. V dropped 7 bases and J dropped 8; count of bases not matched to a gene: 8. The DNA of the CDR3 is TGTGCCAGCACAAGAAGCGGGAGGGCGGATGAGCAGTTCTTC. Protein sequence: CASTRSGRADEQFF.

The CDR3 DNA sequence: TGCAGTGCTACCCGACAGGGGACAAGCTCTGGGGCCAACGTCCTGACTTTC. Amino acid sequence: CSATRQGTSSGANVLTF. The V gene is TRBV20-1, the J gene TRBJ2-6; 8 bases are shared with TRBD1. This CDR3 comprises 17 residues. The junction had 8 bases not matched to a gene; V was cut back by 4 bases and J by 0 bases. Germline V gene lookup returns CDR1 DFQATT and CDR2 SNEGSKA (reference sequence).

Many counts were recorded for this clonotype. The chain couples TRBV2 to TRBJ2-3, with 11 bases that match TRBD1. Germline V gene data show CDR1 as SNHLY and CDR2 as FYNNEI. The ends lost 4 bases at V and 6 bases at J; junction bases unmatched: 3. The CDR3 is 14 residues long. The CDR3 reads CASSGTGGADTQYF. CDR3 in DNA: TGTGCCAGCAGTGGGACAGGGGGCGCGGATACGCAGTATTTT.

This clonotype has at least ten counts. This chain joins TRBV12-3 or TRBV12-4 and TRBJ1-1; D is unclear. Deletions cut 2 bases from V and 2 bases from J, with 12 bases between. The CDR3 contains 15 residues. The CDR3 DNA follows: TGTGCCAGCAGTTTAAGGGTGCCCAGAAACACTGAAGCTTTCTTT. It yields the protein CASSLRVPRNTEAFF.

J is TRBJ2-1 and V is TRBV7-2; TRBD2 is a possible D gene (7 bases). Germline V gene data show CDR1 as SGHTA and CDR2 as FQGNSA. The CDR3 totals 15 residues. The V end was cut by 5 bases, the J end by 6 bases, with 17 bases between. The chain's CDR3 is CASSRAAGTFNEQFF. CDR3 nucleotide sequence: TGTGCCAGCAGCCGAGCAGCGGGGACATTCAATGAGCAGTTCTTC.

At least ten counts were recorded for this clonotype. The chain recombines TRBV29-1 with TRBJ1-2; unclear D gene. The V gene's germline CDR1 is SQVTM and CDR2 ANQGSEA. V was shortened by 6 bases and J by 0 bases, with 14 bases between the two germline ends. This CDR3 spans 14 amino acids. The CDR3 region is CSVLDRTANYGYTF. The CDR3 DNA follows: TGCAGCGTGTTGGACCGAACGGCTAACTATGGCTACACCTTC.

This clonotype was picked up many times. The chain recombines TRBV13 with TRBJ2-1, with no clear D. The germline V gene encodes CDR1 PRHDT and CDR2 FYEKMQ (reference sequence). This CDR3 has 11 residues. V lost 5 bases to trimming and J lost 14 bases, with 13 bases between them. The CDR3 here is CASSTPAEKFF. The CDR3 nucleotides are TGTGCCAGCAGCACCCCCGCGGAAAAGTTCTTC.

This clonotype was counted between two and nine times. The chain combines TRBV6-2 or TRBV6-3 with TRBJ1-2; D call uncertain. Germline V gene data show CDR1 as MNHEY and CDR2 as SVGEGT. The CDR3 is 16 amino acids. Trimming cost V 2 bases and J 4 bases, with 17 bases left between them. This chain's CDR3 is CASSYTGGRPGYGYTF. The CDR3 nucleotides are TGTGCCAGCAGTTACACCGGTGGCAGGCCAGGCTATGGCTACACCTTC.

The DNA for the CDR3 is TGTGCCAGTGCTATTCGGGACAGGGGGCTCGCAGATACGCAGTATTTT. This sequence encodes CASAIRDRGLADTQYF. The chain employs TRBV19 and TRBJ2-3; the match to TRBD1 covers 12 bases. The junction had 10 bases not matched to a gene; V was cut back by 8 bases and J by 4 bases. Germline V lookup: CDR1 LNHDA, CDR2 SQIVND (reference sequence). This CDR3 spans 16 amino acids.